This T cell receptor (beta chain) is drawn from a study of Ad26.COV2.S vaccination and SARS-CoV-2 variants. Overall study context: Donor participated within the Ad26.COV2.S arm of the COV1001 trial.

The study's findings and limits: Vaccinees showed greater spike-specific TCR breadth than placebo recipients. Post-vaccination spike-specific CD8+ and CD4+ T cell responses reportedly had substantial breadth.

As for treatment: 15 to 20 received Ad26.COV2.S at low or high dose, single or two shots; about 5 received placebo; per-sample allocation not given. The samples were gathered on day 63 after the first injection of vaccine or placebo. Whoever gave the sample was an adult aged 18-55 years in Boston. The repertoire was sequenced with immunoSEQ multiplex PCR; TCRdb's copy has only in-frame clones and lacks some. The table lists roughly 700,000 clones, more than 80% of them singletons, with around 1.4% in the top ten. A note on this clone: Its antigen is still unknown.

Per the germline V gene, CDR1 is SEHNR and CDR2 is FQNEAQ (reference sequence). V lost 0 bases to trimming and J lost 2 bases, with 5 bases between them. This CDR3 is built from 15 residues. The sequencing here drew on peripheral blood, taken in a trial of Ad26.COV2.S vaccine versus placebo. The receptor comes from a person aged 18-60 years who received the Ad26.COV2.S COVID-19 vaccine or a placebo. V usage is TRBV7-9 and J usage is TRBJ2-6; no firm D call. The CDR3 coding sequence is TGTGCCAGCAGCTTAGCTGGAGCTGGGGCCAACGTCCTGACTTTC. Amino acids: CASSLAGAGANVLTF.